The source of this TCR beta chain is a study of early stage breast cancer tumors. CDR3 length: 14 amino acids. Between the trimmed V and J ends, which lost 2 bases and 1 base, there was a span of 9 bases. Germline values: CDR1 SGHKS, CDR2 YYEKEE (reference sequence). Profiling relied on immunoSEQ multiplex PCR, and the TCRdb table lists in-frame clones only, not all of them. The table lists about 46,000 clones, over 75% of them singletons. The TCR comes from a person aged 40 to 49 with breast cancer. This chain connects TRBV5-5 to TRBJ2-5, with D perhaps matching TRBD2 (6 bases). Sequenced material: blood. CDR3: CASSFSEGQETQYF. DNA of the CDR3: TGTGCCAGCAGCTTCTCGGAGGGCCAAGAGACCCAGTACTTC. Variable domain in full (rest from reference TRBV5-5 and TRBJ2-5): DAGVTQSPTHLIKTRGQQVTLRCSPISGHKSVSWYQQVLGQGPQFIFQYYEKEERGRGNFPDRFSARQFPNYSSELNVNALLLGDSALYLCASSFSEGQETQYFGPGTRLLVL.